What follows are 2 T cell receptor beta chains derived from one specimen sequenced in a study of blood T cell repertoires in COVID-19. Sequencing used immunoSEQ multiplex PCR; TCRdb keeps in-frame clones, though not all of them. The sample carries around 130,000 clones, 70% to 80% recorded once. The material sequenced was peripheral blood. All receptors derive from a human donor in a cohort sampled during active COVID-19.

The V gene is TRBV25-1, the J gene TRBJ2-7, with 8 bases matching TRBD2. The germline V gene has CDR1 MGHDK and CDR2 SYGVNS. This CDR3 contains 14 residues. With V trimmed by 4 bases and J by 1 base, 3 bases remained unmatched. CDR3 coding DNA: TGTGCCAGCAGTGGACTAGCGATTTCCTACGAGCAGTACTTC. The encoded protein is CASSGLAISYEQYF.

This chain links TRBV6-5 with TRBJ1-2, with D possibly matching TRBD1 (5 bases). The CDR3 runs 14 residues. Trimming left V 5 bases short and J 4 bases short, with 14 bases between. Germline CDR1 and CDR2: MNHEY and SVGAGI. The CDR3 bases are TGTGCCAGCAGTCCTGCGGGGGGGACCTATGGCTACACCTTC. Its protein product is CASSPAGGTYGYTF.